This TCR beta chain originates from a study of HIV-infected children after antiretroviral therapy interruption. About the research overall: Children had CD4+ above 500, viral load below 50 copies/ml, either treatment arm. In continuous treatment, analyzed samples were from weeks 0, 48 and 150.

Treatment reported: PENTA 11 planned treatment interruption arm or continuous ART arm. At least 5 million viable PBMCs were required per cryopreserved sample. In its sample, this clonotype was seen many times. The CDR3 sequence is 16 residues long. In germline, CDR1 is LNHDA, CDR2 SQIVND (reference sequence). Unmatched junction bases numbered 13, after V lost 7 bases and J lost 5 bases. RNA-based 3' RACE libraries used unique molecular identifiers. TCRdb recomputed calls from the 3' RACE reads with MiXCR, one row per CDR3 protein. The table includes approximately 96,000 distinct CDR3 sequences, less than 7% detected once.

Sequencing used CD45RA+ CD4+ T cells from PBMCs, pooled from several time points, obtained from a donor given antiretroviral therapy, either interrupted or continuous. Subset defined: naive CD4+ CD45RA+ CD45RO- T cells. The clonotype comes from a pool of human donors with HIV. The chain employs TRBV19 and TRBJ2-2; 7 positions match TRBD1. Written as DNA, the CDR3 is TGTGCCAGTACCATCTTAACAGGGGTAGGAACCGGGGAGCTGTTTTTT. Its protein is CASTILTGVGTGELFF.